This T cell receptor (beta chain) appears in the sequencing data of a study of CD8+ T cells in alopecia areata (dated by TCRdb to the late 2010s). Context from the whole study: The treated patients, all with moderate-to-severe alopecia areata, were enrolled in an open-label pilot trial of oral tofacitinib given at 5 to 10 mg twice daily. Disease severity in treated patients was measured with the SALT score, which quantifies the percentage of affected scalp surface area. Clonality in the scalp was compared among normal scalp (n=4), patchy alopecia areata scalp (n=8), and alopecia totalis/universalis scalp (n=8). Tofacitinib was administered for 6 to 18 months, and 6 months of follow-up off drug were then conducted to assess delayed response and recurrence. Scalp tissue and sorted CD4+ and CD8+ peripheral blood T cells from patchy and totalis/universalis alopecia areata patients and from healthy controls were covered by human TCRbeta sequencing. Patients on tofacitinib were biopsied at baseline and after 4 and 24 weeks of treatment, and several of the patients also had a later scalp biopsy. To study T cell clonal expansion in alopecia areata, the researchers applied high-throughput TCRbeta sequencing to both the C3H/HeJ mouse model and human patients. immunoSEQ multiplex PCR using 35 Vbeta forward primers and 13 Jbeta reverse primers was used to amplify TCRbeta CDR3 regions. RNA was extracted with the PAXgene miRNA kit for fixed scalp, the miRNeasy kit for PBMCs, and the RNeasy kit for mouse skin.

The table lists this clone with a count of one. What this receptor recognizes is not known. The input lacks base qualities; no much larger clone sits a single base away. What the work shows at the level of the full study, not this receptor alone: The treated cohort was small, with a single nonresponder, so links between baseline CD8+ expansion and response need larger studies. TCR sequences shared between patients were less clear than in mice, possibly partly because of HLA diversity in the patient population. Many expanded lesional clones persisted in scalp and blood during tofacitinib treatment, which may partly explain relapse after stopping treatment. Unlike mouse skin, where gammadelta T cells dominate, normal human skin contains resident alphabeta T cells that get sequenced too, which complicates analysis of the scalp TCR repertoire. Scalp clonality and the number of expanded CD8+ clones among the top 100 scalp clones were significantly decreased by tofacitinib. Compared with normal scalp, lesional scalp, particularly in alopecia totalis/universalis, had higher clonality and more expanded CD8+ clones, which suggests antigenic drive.

This specimen's time point label, per the study, means: about 4 weeks on oral tofacitinib. Interpreted using the paper, the treatment or condition label stands for: oral pan-JAK inhibitor, 5-10 mg twice daily. Lesional scalp punch biopsies and peripheral blood were obtained from alopecia areata patients. PBMCs were isolated by density centrifugation and stained for CD3, CD4 and CD8, after which CD4+ and CD8+ T cells were sorted on a FACSAria. Reading from cysteine to phenylalanine, the CDR3 counts 16 amino acids. CDR3 DNA is the only sequence kept; it has 48 bases, read in frame from the first base. Ends trimmed: V by 0 bases, J by 5 bases; bases unmatched to a gene: 4. The CDR1 and CDR2 encoded by the germline V gene (reference sequence) are PRHDT and FYEKMQ. Libraries were constructed by the immunoSEQ multiplex PCR assay. For TCR sequencing, RNA was extracted from every sample and reverse transcribed into cDNA to serve as template. SuperScript III was used for first-strand cDNA synthesis, primed with a 2:1 mix of oligo-dT and random hexamers. A synthetic immune receptor repertoire was used to assess amplification bias, and residual bias was removed computationally. Concerning the study's data processing: Raw reads were preprocessed for error removal, and CDR3 was defined according to IMGT conventions as running from the conserved cysteine to phenylalanine. Clonality was calculated as 1 minus Shannon entropy normalized by log2 of the number of productive unique TCRs. Whether each scalp clone was CD4 or CD8 was inferred by checking scalp TCRbeta sequences against the CD4 and CD8 repertoires from sorted blood. TCRdb took over this immuneACCESS table, retaining in-frame rearrangements with V and J assigned. Such tables are incomplete; in checked studies, under half of the missing clones stem from an unresolved V gene, and the remainder is unexplained. The V and J calls and clone size are taken from that table; D and trimming were inferred from the DNA. The sample data list 150,000 to 200,000 clones, and about 60% of these were observed just once. The ten largest clones add up to over 3% of the sample.

In this chain, TRBV13 is recombined with TRBJ1-6, and 7 junctional nucleotides match TRBD1. The specimen was CD4+ T cells sorted from blood, collected at week 4, from a patient treated with tofacitinib. This TCR came from a human donor with alopecia areata. The CDR3 region: CASSLGAGGNNSPLHF. The sequence in DNA is TGTGCCAGCAGCTTAGGGGCAGGGGGGAATAATTCACCCCTCCACTTT.